This T cell receptor (beta chain) was identified in a study of blood T cells in healthy people across ages. General observations from the study: Higher diversity, along with more naive CD4+ cells, distinguished long-lived donors from aged donors. The lack of PBMC sorting stopped any conclusive naive versus antigen-experienced comparison.

Then a second PCR, running roughly 6 to 12 cycles, was carried out with a sample-barcoded 5' primer and a J-beta primer mix. One entry per CDR3 protein results from TCRdb running MiXCR on the 5' RACE reads. Of 1,500,000 or so distinct CDR3 sequences listed, approximately 43% are singletons. The CDR3 is 14 residues long. Germline-derived CDR1 and CDR2 are LGHNA and YNFKEQ. With 1 base clipped from V and 4 bases from J, the junction kept 3 bases outside the gene matches. To note about this clonotype: The target antigen is unknown.

The sample was blood. The receptor was derived from a woman aged 18-29 years in good health. V usage is TRBV4-2 and J usage is TRBJ2-7, with TRBD1 matching 8 bases. The DNA of the CDR3 is TGTGCCAGCAGCCAAGCCGGGACAGGATACGAGCAGTACTTC. It codes for CASSQAGTGYEQYF.